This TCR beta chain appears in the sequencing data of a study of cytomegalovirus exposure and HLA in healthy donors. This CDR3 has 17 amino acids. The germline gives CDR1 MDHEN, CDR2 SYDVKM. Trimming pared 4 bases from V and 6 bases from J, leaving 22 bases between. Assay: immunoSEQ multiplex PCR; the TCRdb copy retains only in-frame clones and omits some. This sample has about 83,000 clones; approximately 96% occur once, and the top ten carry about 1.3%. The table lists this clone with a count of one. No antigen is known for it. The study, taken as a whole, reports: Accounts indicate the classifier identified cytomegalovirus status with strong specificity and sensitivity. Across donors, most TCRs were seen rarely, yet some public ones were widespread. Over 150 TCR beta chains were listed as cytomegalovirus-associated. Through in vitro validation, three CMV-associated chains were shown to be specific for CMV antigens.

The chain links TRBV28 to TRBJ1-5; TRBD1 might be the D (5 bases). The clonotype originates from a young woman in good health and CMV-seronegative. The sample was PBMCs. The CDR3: CASSSSAGFVGSQPQHF. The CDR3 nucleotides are TGTGCCAGCAGTTCGTCGGCAGGGTTCGTCGGGAGTCAGCCCCAGCATTTT.